A single sample is the source of the 5 T cell receptor beta chains below, sequenced in a study of OX40 agonist ivuxolimab in advanced cancers. Measured with immunoSEQ multiplex PCR; TCRdb has only the in-frame clones, and not every one. The table has roughly 45,000 clones, around 90% seen once; the top ten hold roughly 6.3%. Sequencing was performed on CD4+ or CD8+ T cells sorted from blood, taken in a trial of the OX40 agonist ivuxolimab. The receptors derive from an adult with an advanced solid tumor such as melanoma, head and neck, liver or kidney cancer.

This sequence joins TRBV7-9 and TRBJ1-5, with D perhaps matching TRBD1 (5 bases). The CDR3 totals 14 residues. Germline CDR1 SEHNR, CDR2 FQNEAQ (reference sequence). The V end was cut by 3 bases, the J end by 3 bases, with 9 bases between. The CDR3 coding sequence is TGTGCCAGCAGCTTTCCAGGGAACAATCAGCCCCAGCATTTT. Protein product: CASSFPGNNQPQHF.

This sequence joins TRBV4-1 and TRBJ2-7; 7 bases are shared with TRBD2. Germline values: CDR1 MGHRA, CDR2 YSYEKL. This CDR3 region has 16 residues. With V trimmed by 0 bases and J by 1 base, 6 bases remained unmatched. The DNA for the CDR3 is TGCGCCAGCAGCCAAGAACGCGGGGGTGGATCCTACGAGCAGTACGTC. Translated: CASSQERGGGSYEQYV.

The chain links TRBV19 to TRBJ2-7; D ambiguous. The germline V gene has CDR1 LNHDA and CDR2 SQIVND (reference sequence). V lost 3 bases to trimming and J lost 0 bases, with 12 bases between them. This CDR3 has 15 residues. As DNA, the CDR3 is TGTGCCAGTAGTATTAGTTTGAGGACCTCCTACGAGCAGTACGTC. Protein sequence: CASSISLRTSYEQYV.

This clone came up a few times. J is TRBJ1-2 and V is TRBV6-5; D is uncertain. CDR3 size: 14 residues. The V gene's germline CDR1 is MNHEY and CDR2 SVGAGI. V was pared by 5 bases and J by 3 bases, with 13 bases between. Here the CDR3 reads CASSPRTEDYGYTF. CDR3 DNA: TGTGCCAGCAGTCCCCGGACGGAAGACTATGGCTACACCTTC.

This clone has only one observation. The rearrangement uses TRBV5-4 and TRBJ2-1, with 9 bases aligning to TRBD2. The germline CDR1 and CDR2 sequences are SGHNT and YYREEE (reference sequence). J lost 7 bases, V lost 4 bases, and 9 bases had no gene match. The CDR3 covers 15 residues. CDR3 region: CASSRGGGARNEQFF. For the CDR3, the DNA is TGTGCCAGCAGCCGGGGCGGGGGGGCGCGGAATGAGCAGTTCTTC.